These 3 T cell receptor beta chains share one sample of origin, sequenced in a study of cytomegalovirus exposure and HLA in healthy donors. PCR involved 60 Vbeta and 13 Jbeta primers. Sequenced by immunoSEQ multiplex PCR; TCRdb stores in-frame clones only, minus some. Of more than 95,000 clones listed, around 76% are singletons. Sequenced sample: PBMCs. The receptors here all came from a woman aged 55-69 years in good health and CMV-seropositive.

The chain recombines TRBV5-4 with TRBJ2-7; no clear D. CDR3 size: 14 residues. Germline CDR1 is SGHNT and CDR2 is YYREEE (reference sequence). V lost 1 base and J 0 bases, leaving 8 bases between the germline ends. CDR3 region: CASSLTGVSYEQYF. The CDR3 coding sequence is TGTGCCAGCAGCTTGACTGGAGTCTCCTACGAGCAGTACTTC.

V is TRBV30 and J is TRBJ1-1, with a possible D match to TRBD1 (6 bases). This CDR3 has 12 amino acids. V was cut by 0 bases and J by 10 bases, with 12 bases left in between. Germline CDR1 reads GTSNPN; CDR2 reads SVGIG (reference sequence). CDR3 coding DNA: TGTGCCTGGAGTGTACAGGGAGTTGGAGCTTTCTTT. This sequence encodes CAWSVQGVGAFF.

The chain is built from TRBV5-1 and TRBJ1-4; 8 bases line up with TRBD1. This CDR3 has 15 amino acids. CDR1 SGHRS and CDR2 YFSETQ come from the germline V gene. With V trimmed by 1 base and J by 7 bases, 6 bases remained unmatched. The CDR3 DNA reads TGCGCCAGCAGCTTGCAGGGGGCCGGAGGTGAAAAACTGTTTTTT. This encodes CASSLQGAGGEKLFF. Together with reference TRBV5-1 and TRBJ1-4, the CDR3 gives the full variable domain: KAGVTQTPRYLIKTRGQQVTLSCSPISGHRSVSWYQQTPGQGLQFLFEYFSETQRNKGNFPGRFSGRQFSNSRSEMNVSTLELGDSALYLCASSLQGAGGEKLFFGSGTQLSVL.